This passage covers 18 T cell receptor beta chains from one sample sequenced in a study of blood T cell repertoires in COVID-19. Produced via immunoSEQ multiplex PCR; TCRdb's table is partial and in-frame only. Among about 140,000 clones listed, roughly four fifths were seen once. The specimen sequenced was peripheral blood. The receptors here all came from a woman aged 80 or over with acute or convalescent COVID-19.

The rearrangement links TRBV28 to TRBJ1-2, with a tentative D call TRBD1 (5 bases). Germline V gene lookup returns CDR1 MDHEN and CDR2 SYDVKM. Trimming took 5 bases from V and 5 from J, leaving 18 bases between them. The CDR3 consists of 15 residues. The CDR3 sequence: CASSTGGRLGYGYTF. CDR3 DNA sequence: TGTGCCAGCAGTACCGGGGGGAGGCTGGGGTATGGCTACACCTTC.

This chain links TRBV18 with TRBJ1-2; tentative D call: TRBD1 (5 bases). The V end was cut by 2 bases, the J end by 13 bases, with 20 bases between. The CDR3 totals 14 residues. Germline assignment: CDR1 KGHSH and CDR2 LQKENI. CDR3 protein: CASSPLGSRGDLTF. The DNA for the CDR3 is TGTGCCAGCTCACCATTGGGGTCCCGGGGGGATCTCACCTTC.

The chain couples TRBV3-1 (or the pseudogene TRBV3-2) to TRBJ1-3; weak D call: TRBD1 (6 bases). Germline CDR1 is LGHDT and CDR2 is YNNKEL (reference sequence). V was cut by 2 bases and J by 14 bases, with 16 bases left in between. The CDR3 sequence is 13 residues long. CDR3 DNA: TGTGCCAGCAGCCAACTCGGGACACCGCTTGTATATTTT. This translates into CASSQLGTPLVYF.

The rearrangement uses TRBV15 and TRBJ1-3; a possible D gene is TRBD1 (5 bases). Germline CDR1 reads LNHNV; CDR2 reads YYDKDF (reference sequence). The length of the CDR3 is 15 residues. Trimming stripped 0 bases from V and 3 bases from J, with 9 bases between. The CDR3 here is CATSRDVGLGNTIYF. DNA of the CDR3: TGTGCCACCAGCAGAGATGTGGGGCTTGGAAACACCATATATTTT.

This sequence joins TRBV30 and TRBJ2-7, with 7 bases that match TRBD2. The length of the CDR3 is 16 residues. CDR1 and CDR2 (germline): GTSNPN, SVGIG (reference sequence). With 1 base clipped from V and 1 base from J, the junction kept 10 bases outside the gene matches. This chain's CDR3 is CAWSELGLAVSYEQYF. The CDR3 DNA follows: TGTGCCTGGAGTGAACTAGGGCTAGCGGTTTCCTACGAGCAGTACTTC.

The chain uses TRBV7-9 and TRBJ1-4; D unclear. V was shortened by 5 bases and J by 10 bases, with 11 bases between the two germline ends. Germline assignment: CDR1 SEHNR and CDR2 FQNEAQ (reference sequence). There are 12 residues in the CDR3. The CDR3, as DNA: TGTGCCAGCAGCCTCGAGAACGGAAAACTGTTTTTT. Encoded protein: CASSLENGKLFF.

There are a few counts of this clone. The rearrangement joins TRBV5-1 to TRBJ2-7; D is uncertain. The germline gives CDR1 SGHRS, CDR2 YFSETQ. With 2 bases removed from V and 2 bases from J, the gap between germline ends came to 14 bases. The CDR3 is 15 residues long. The CDR3 coding sequence is TGCGCCAGCAGCTTTTCGCCGCTTGAGACCTACGAGCAGTACTTC. Residues: CASSFSPLETYEQYF.

This clone was observed a handful of times. V is TRBV27 and J is TRBJ1-5; D possibly corresponds to TRBD1 (5 bases). The germline CDR1 and CDR2 sequences are MNHEY and SMNVEV (reference sequence). V lost 6 bases and J 2 bases, leaving 14 bases between the germline ends. This CDR3 region has 15 residues. CDR3 DNA sequence: TGTGCCAGCAGATTCTCTGGGGCCGGCAATCAGCCCCAGCATTTT. It encodes CASRFSGAGNQPQHF.

CDR3 DNA: TGCGCCAGCAGCGGGGCCACAGATACGCAGTATTTT. Amino acids: CASSGATDTQYF. The chain joins TRBV4-1 to TRBJ2-3; D is possibly TRBD1 (5 bases). Trimming stripped 5 bases from V and 2 bases from J, with 5 bases between. CDR3 length: 12 residues. Germline CDR1 and CDR2: MGHRA and YSYEKL.

This clone was detected only once. V usage is TRBV27 and J usage is TRBJ2-1; 13 bases line up with TRBD2. Trimming cost V 5 bases and J 9 bases; bases outside gene matches: 7. Germline CDR1 MNHEY, CDR2 SMNVEV (reference sequence). This CDR3 comprises 15 residues. In DNA, the CDR3 is TGTGCCAGCAGTCCAAGGACTAGCGGGAGCGGTGAGCAGTTCTTC. This encodes CASSPRTSGSGEQFF.

This CDR3 is CASSYSAGVPYSPLHF. CDR3 bases: TGTGCCAGCAGTTACTCGGCAGGGGTGCCTTATTCACCCCTCCACTTT. The V gene is TRBV6-6, the J gene TRBJ1-6, with D possibly being TRBD1 (6 bases). Germline V gene lookup returns CDR1 MNHNY and CDR2 SVGAGI (reference sequence). This CDR3 has 16 residues. Trimming removed 0 bases at V and 8 bases at J, with 14 bases between.

V is TRBV20-1 and J is TRBJ2-7; 7 nucleotides align to TRBD2. Germline assignment: CDR1 DFQATT and CDR2 SNEGSKA (reference sequence). The CDR3 is 15 amino acids. Trimming cost V 3 bases and J 0 bases; bases outside gene matches: 8. CDR3 DNA sequence: TGCAGTGCTAGTCCGATAAGCGGGGCCTCCTACGAGCAGTACTTC. Its translation: CSASPISGASYEQYF.

Concerning this clone itself: A junction end diverges from the germline sequence, so it may reflect a read error. The V call is TRBV28, the J call TRBJ1-4; D is possibly TRBD1 (6 bases). CDR1 is MDHEN and CDR2 is SYDVKM in the germline V gene. This CDR3 contains 12 residues. For the CDR3, the DNA is TGTGCCAGCAGTTTATTCGGCAGGACAGTGGTTTTT. This encodes CASSLFGRTVVF.

The CDR3, as DNA: TGTCTCTCGACTAGTCCATGGGACAATGAGCAGTTCTTC. This encodes CLSTSPWDNEQFF. The chain recombines TRBV27 with TRBJ2-1; TRBD2 might be the D (6 bases). Per the germline V gene, CDR1 is MNHEY and CDR2 is SMNVEV (reference sequence). CDR3 length: 13 residues.

The chain combines TRBV12-3 or TRBV12-4 with TRBJ1-1; 8 bases are a match to TRBD1. Trimming removed 8 bases from V and 1 base from J; junction bases left unmatched: 0. CDR3 length equals 12 residues. CDR3 DNA: TGTGCCAGCGGACAGGGGAACACTGAAGCTTTCTTT. Protein sequence: CASGQGNTEAFF.

The genes are TRBV7-9 and TRBJ1-4, with 7 bases matching TRBD1. In germline, CDR1 is SEHNR, CDR2 FQNEAQ (reference sequence). With V trimmed by 11 bases and J by 0 bases, 12 bases remained unmatched. The CDR3 loop spans 16 amino acids. This CDR3 is CAGDDREGPTNEKLFF. The CDR3 bases are TGTGCCGGGGATGACAGGGAAGGTCCAACTAATGAAAAACTGTTTTTT.

The J gene is TRBJ2-7, the V gene TRBV6-5, with 7 bases fitting TRBD2. Germline assignment: CDR1 MNHEY and CDR2 SVGAGI. The CDR3 totals 14 residues. Germline trimming cut 7 bases from V and 1 base from J; bases unmatched to any gene: 7. CDR3 amino acids: CASMRRRESYEQYF. In DNA, the CDR3 is TGTGCCAGCATGCGAAGGCGGGAGTCCTACGAGCAGTACTTC.

The rearrangement links TRBV10-1 to TRBJ2-7, with a weak D call TRBD1 (5 bases). CDR1 and CDR2 (germline): WNHNN, SYGVQD (reference sequence). V was clipped by 7 bases and J by 0 bases, with 16 bases between them. This CDR3 has 15 residues. This CDR3 is CASTQVGHTSYEQYF. The CDR3 nucleotides read TGCGCCAGCACCCAGGTAGGACATACCTCCTACGAGCAGTACTTC.